This is a list of T cell receptor beta chains from one sample in a study of blood T cells in healthy people across ages. MiXCR, run by TCRdb on the 5' RACE reads, gives a single entry per CDR3 protein. The sample contains about 620,000 distinct CDR3 sequences, roughly half of which appear only once. The sequenced sample consisted of blood. Receptors were obtained from a woman older than 75 in good health. The CDR3 runs from the conserved cysteine through the conserved F or W. The order of the fields is clone size, D gene, V gene, CDR3 length, J gene, CDR3 DNA, CDR3 protein. D genes are given only for firm matches. The listing skips clone size in some rows; elsewhere it reads once, few, many or a size class.

clone size: -
D gene: -
V gene: TRBV16
CDR3 length: 12
J gene: TRBJ1-4
CDR3 DNA: TGTGCCAGCAGCCGAGATAATGAAAAACTGTTTTTT
CDR3 protein: CASSRDNEKLFF

clone size: many
D gene: TRBD1
V gene: TRBV7-9
CDR3 length: 19
J gene: TRBJ2-4
CDR3 DNA: TGTGCCAGCAGTCGTTTGACAGGGGAAGAAGCCCTAGCCAAAAACATTCAGTACTTC
CDR3 protein: CASSRLTGEEALAKNIQYF

clone size: -
D gene: -
V gene: TRBV7-8
CDR3 length: 17
J gene: TRBJ2-1
CDR3 DNA: TGTGCCAGCAGCTTAAGAAGTCGGCCCACCCCTGAGGATGAGCAGTTCTTC
CDR3 protein: CASSLRSRPTPEDEQFF

clone size: few
D gene: TRBD1
V gene: TRBV28
CDR3 length: 15
J gene: TRBJ1-6
CDR3 DNA: TGTGCCAGCAGGCCTCCCACAGGGGGCTATTCACCCCTCCACTTT
CDR3 protein: CASRPPTGGYSPLHF

clone size: many
D gene: -
V gene: TRBV3-1
CDR3 length: 17
J gene: TRBJ2-3
CDR3 DNA: TGTGCCAGCAGCCAAGGAGGTCAGGGGACCTGGGGGGATACGCAGTATTTT
CDR3 protein: CASSQGGQGTWGDTQYF

clone size: -
D gene: -
V gene: TRBV12-3/TRBV12-4
CDR3 length: 13
J gene: TRBJ1-1
CDR3 DNA: TGTGCCAGCAGGAATACAGCTACGACTGAAGCTTTCTTT
CDR3 protein: CASRNTATTEAFF

clone size: -
D gene: -
V gene: TRBV7-2
CDR3 length: 13
J gene: TRBJ2-7
CDR3 DNA: TGTGCCAGCAGCCCCACGGGAATGGTCGAGCAGTACTTC
CDR3 protein: CASSPTGMVEQYF

clone size: -
D gene: -
V gene: TRBV3-1
CDR3 length: 14
J gene: TRBJ1-6
CDR3 DNA: TGTGCCAGCAGCCAAGGTGGGGGGAATTCACCCCTCCACTTT
CDR3 protein: CASSQGGGNSPLHF

clone size: many
D gene: -
V gene: TRBV5-1
CDR3 length: 15
J gene: TRBJ2-1
CDR3 DNA: TGCGCCAGCAGCTTGATCCCAGGGTCCCACAATGAGCAGTTCTTC
CDR3 protein: CASSLIPGSHNEQFF

clone size: few
D gene: -
V gene: TRBV12-3/TRBV12-4
CDR3 length: 14
J gene: TRBJ1-6
CDR3 DNA: TGTGCCAGCAGTGTCCTTTCCAGGGATTCACCCCTCCACTTT
CDR3 protein: CASSVLSRDSPLHF

clone size: -
D gene: -
V gene: TRBV25-1
CDR3 length: 12
J gene: TRBJ2-1
CDR3 DNA: TGTGCCAGCAGTGCTAGCCACAATGAGCAGTTCTTC
CDR3 protein: CASSASHNEQFF